This T cell receptor (beta chain) was captured in a study of CD8 T cells in ankylosing spondylitis. Study-level results: Made up of about eight highly homologous variants, a TCR beta motif appeared characteristic of ankylosing spondylitis blood. Relatively rare in peripheral blood, disease-linked clones were also CD8+. Reportedly, disease-linked clones are significantly enriched in ankylosing spondylitis patients' matched synovial fluid.

With regard to this clonotype: Its antigen is undetermined.

This CDR3 is 14 amino acids long. V was trimmed by 1 base and J by 0 bases, leaving 7 bases between them. Germline CDR1 reads SQVTM; CDR2 reads ANQGSEA. Construction of TCR beta libraries was performed using quantitative 5'-RACE with molecular barcodes. MiXCR, applied by TCRdb to the 5' RACE reads, yields one record per CDR3 protein. The sample has some 180,000 distinct CDR3 sequences; 18% are singletons. The receptor's source is a male donor under 30 with ankylosing spondylitis or in good health (not recorded which). The sequencing sample was made of blood, either unsorted or a sorted T cell fraction (not recorded which). The chain recombines TRBV29-1 with TRBJ2-1, with D perhaps TRBD1 or TRBD2 (5 bases each). The CDR3 loop reads CSVEGDGSYNEQFF. CDR3 in DNA: TGCAGCGTTGAAGGGGACGGCTCCTACAATGAGCAGTTCTTC.